A selection of T cell receptor beta chains follows, all from one sample in a study of T cell responses to AZD1222 COVID-19 vaccine. Assay: immunoSEQ multiplex PCR; the TCRdb copy retains only in-frame clones and omits some. The sample has some 130,000 clones; 88% are singletons. Source: peripheral blood, taken on day 0 of AZD1222 vaccination. The receptors stem from an adult in good health. The CDR3 runs from the conserved cysteine through the conserved F or W. The order of the fields is V gene, J gene, clone size, CDR3 protein. Clone size appears in some rows only: once, few, many, or a class for an expanded clone.

TRBV28	TRBJ2-1	NA	CASSPPPGLAGGLYNEQFF
TRBV29-1	TRBJ1-1	NA	CSVESPRNAFF
TRBV6-2/TRBV6-3	TRBJ2-7	NA	CASSYFSGASYEQYF
TRBV7-9	TRBJ1-5	once	CASAGPGSDQPQHF
TRBV12-5	TRBJ2-1	NA	CASGFGAGSDEQFF
TRBV5-1	TRBJ2-3	NA	CASSLDSTSGSTDTQYF
TRBV10-2	TRBJ1-6	NA	CASTPRGQDGSPLHF
TRBV6-6	TRBJ2-7	NA	CASSRDRRGHYEQYF
TRBV28	TRBJ1-5	NA	CASSLLGNQPQHF
TRBV6-5	TRBJ1-6	NA	CASSYGGNGVSSPLHF
TRBV28	TRBJ1-5	NA	CASSLRRLNQPQHF
TRBV19	TRBJ1-4	few	CASSITGVDEKLFF
TRBV6-5	TRBJ1-2	NA	CASIFRPNGYTF
TRBV4-2	TRBJ1-1	NA	CASSQEAAPNTEAFF
TRBV19	TRBJ2-2	NA	CASKPRTSGRTHTGELFF
TRBV28	TRBJ2-7	once	CASSLSIKQYF
TRBV28	TRBJ2-7	NA	CASRRVSYEQYF
TRBV25-1	TRBJ2-2	NA	CAVSGRNTGELFF
TRBV9	TRBJ1-5	NA	CASSVDGDQPQHF
TRBV3-1/TRBV3-2	TRBJ2-7	NA	CASSQGNRGSYEQYF
TRBV7-2	TRBJ2-7	NA	CASSSRRDNYEQYF
TRBV5-1	TRBJ1-2	NA	CASSLVATNYGYTF
TRBV5-6	TRBJ1-4	NA	CASSPAGRGREKLFF
TRBV6-1	TRBJ1-6	NA	CASSEFGQVFSYNSPLHF
TRBV5-1	TRBJ2-2	NA	CASKGTMNTGELFF
TRBV7-2	TRBJ2-1	NA	CASSLDGWVDNEQFF
TRBV12-5	TRBJ1-1	NA	CASGLDPLDRRNIEAFF
TRBV19	TRBJ2-1	NA	CATSGLAELYNEQFF
TRBV18	TRBJ2-1	once	CASSPRNDRGKIYNEQFF
TRBV5-1	TRBJ1-6	NA	CASSTHGSNSPLHF
TRBV27	TRBJ2-7	NA	CASSLATLPSYEQYF
TRBV6-1	TRBJ2-7	once	CASSEPAGVLGEQYF
TRBV5-5	TRBJ2-1	NA	CASSSLFNEQFF
TRBV19	TRBJ1-5	NA	CASSAPPGQGTISNQPQHF
TRBV9	TRBJ1-2	NA	CASSVGIWGGGNGYTF
TRBV15	TRBJ2-5	NA	CATSPGPGGTQYF
TRBV30	TRBJ2-7	NA	CAWSVRVAPSSYEQYF
TRBV23-1	TRBJ2-7	NA	CASLLSGYEQYF
TRBV28	TRBJ1-2	once	CASSLGQGTYGYTF